The rows below give T cell receptor beta chains drawn from one sample of a study of beta chain features in type 1 diabetes. The table came from immunoSEQ multiplex PCR; TCRdb's copy has only in-frame clones and leaves some out. The sample lists roughly 220,000 clones; 16% were seen once. Sequencing was done on a sample of naive CD4+ T cells from blood. The receptors were sampled from a young man with type 1 diabetes. Each CDR3 is given with its conserved first and last residue. D genes are given only for firm matches. Clone size is stated in some rows and not others, as once, few, many or a class when expanded.

TRBV13	few	-	TRBJ1-1	TGTGCCAGCAGCTTAGCCCAGGGAAGAGGGGCTTTCTTT	CASSLAQGRGAFF
TRBV5-6	few	-	TRBJ2-2	TGTGCCAGCAGCTTGTATGCAGGGGCCGGGGAGCTGTTTTTT	CASSLYAGAGELFF
TRBV29-1	-	-	TRBJ2-3	TGCAGCGCCACGAAGTCAAGGGGGGATACAGATACGCAGTATTTT	CSATKSRGDTDTQYF
TRBV7-9	-	-	TRBJ2-5	TGTGCCAGCAGCTTAGGGGATAGAGGTACAGAGACCCAGTACTTC	CASSLGDRGTETQYF
TRBV28	-	TRBD1	TRBJ1-2	TGTGCCAGCACCCGGACAGGGACGCGTCATGGCTACACCTTC	CASTRTGTRHGYTF
TRBV11-2	-	-	TRBJ2-1	TGTGCCAGCAGCTCCATAGGGGGGCAAGCTAGCGGAGCATACAATGAGCAGTTCTTC	CASSSIGGQASGAYNEQFF
TRBV28	once	TRBD1	TRBJ2-7	TGTGCCAGCATATCGGGACAGGCAAGCTCCTACGAGCAGTACTTC	CASISGQASSYEQYF
TRBV30	-	TRBD2	TRBJ2-1	TGTGCCTGGAGGGGAGTAGCGGGAGTAAATGAGCAGTTCTTC	CAWRGVAGVNEQFF
TRBV7-9	few	TRBD1	TRBJ2-5	TGTGCCAGCACCTCTCTGAACAGGGGGTCCCAAGAGACCCAGTACTTC	CASTSLNRGSQETQYF
TRBV29-1	-	-	TRBJ2-7	TGCAGCGTCGAGAAACAGGGAAGGGAGGGATTCGAGCAGTACTTC	CSVEKQGREGFEQYF
TRBV10-3	-	-	TRBJ2-2	TGTGCCATCAGCCACACCGGGGAGCTGTTTTTT	CAISHTGELFF
TRBV7-9	-	-	TRBJ1-1	TGTGCCAGCAGTCTGGCAGTGGGGAACACTGAAGCTTTCTTT	CASSLAVGNTEAFF
TRBV18	few	-	TRBJ1-4	TGTGCCAGCTCACCACCGATGGGCTCAAAACTGTTTTTT	CASSPPMGSKLFF
TRBV29-1	few	TRBD1	TRBJ1-2	TGCAGCGTTGCGCCGGGACAGTGGGCCAGAGGCTACACCTTC	CSVAPGQWARGYTF
TRBV27	once	-	TRBJ1-1	TGTGCCAGCAGTACCAGACAGAGCGCCAGGGCTTTCTTT	CASSTRQSARAFF
TRBV11-2	-	-	TRBJ2-1	TGTGCCAGCAGCTTAGATTTCAGATACAATGAGCAGTTCTTC	CASSLDFRYNEQFF
TRBV6-1	-	-	TRBJ2-1	TGTGCCAGCAGTGAACGGACAGACTACTACAATGAGCAGTTCTTC	CASSERTDYYNEQFF
TRBV30	few	-	TRBJ1-1	TGTGCCTGGATTCGAGGTTCGACTGAAGCTTTCTTT	CAWIRGSTEAFF
TRBV4-2	-	TRBD1	TRBJ2-4	TGTGCCAGCTCCATGGGGACAGGGCAGAACATTCAGTACTTC	CASSMGTGQNIQYF
TRBV9	-	-	TRBJ2-5	TGTGCCAGCAGCGTAGAGGGGACCACCCTGGTGGAGACCCAGTACTTC	CASSVEGTTLVETQYF
TRBV5-1	-	-	TRBJ2-2	TGCGCCAGCAGCTTGGACGGGAGTCGGGCCGGGGAGCTGTTTTTT	CASSLDGSRAGELFF
TRBV7-2	-	TRBD2	TRBJ2-3	TGTGCCAGCAGCCCGCGGACTAGCGGGATATCTACAGATACGCAGTATTTT	CASSPRTSGISTDTQYF
TRBV7-9	few	TRBD2	TRBJ2-3	TGTGCCAGCGGTAGGGCTAGCGGGAGTAACGCAGATACGCAGTATTTT	CASGRASGSNADTQYF
TRBV7-2	-	-	TRBJ1-2	TGTGCCAGCAGCCCCGGCCCGGGTTATGCTGGCTACACCTTC	CASSPGPGYAGYTF
TRBV7-8	-	-	TRBJ2-2	TGTGCCAGCAGCTTAATACGGGACCTTAACACCGGGGAGCTGTTTTTT	CASSLIRDLNTGELFF
TRBV19	-	-	TRBJ2-2	TGTGCCAGTAGTGGCACCGGGGAGCTGTTTTTT	CASSGTGELFF
TRBV7-2	-	TRBD2	TRBJ2-2	TGTGCCAGCAGCATTCTAGCGGGAGCGAACACCGGGGAGCTGTTTTTT	CASSILAGANTGELFF
TRBV15	-	-	TRBJ1-5	TGTGCCACCAGCCTCGGATTGGTAAACAGGGATTCGAGAAGTCAGCCCCAGCATTTT	CATSLGLVNRDSRSQPQHF
TRBV29-1	-	-	TRBJ1-5	TGCAGCGTAGCCTGGGGGCTAAGTCAGCCCCAGCATTTT	CSVAWGLSQPQHF
TRBV29-1	-	-	TRBJ2-3	TGCAGCGCAAACAAGGGCACAGATACGCAGTATTTT	CSANKGTDTQYF
TRBV7-9	-	-	TRBJ1-1	TGTGCCAGCACGGACGGCTTGAACACTGAAGCTTTCTTT	CASTDGLNTEAFF
TRBV30	few	-	TRBJ1-1	TGTGCCTGGAGTCCAAGACACAACACTGAAGCTTTCTTT	CAWSPRHNTEAFF
TRBV6-1	-	TRBD1	TRBJ1-1	TGTGCCAGCAGTGAACAAAGCGGCAGGGGGAGTAGGACTGAAGCTTTCTTT	CASSEQSGRGSRTEAFF
TRBV28	few	TRBD1	TRBJ2-7	TGTGCCAGCAGAACCTCCGGGACAGGGGGATCCTACGAGCAGTACTTC	CASRTSGTGGSYEQYF
TRBV28	-	-	TRBJ1-1	TGTGCCAGCAGTCCACCCGGATTTGAAGCTTTCTTT	CASSPPGFEAFF
TRBV7-2	-	TRBD2	TRBJ2-5	TGTGCCAGCAGCCTGGGACTAGCGGGAGTTCAAGAGACCCAGTACTTC	CASSLGLAGVQETQYF
TRBV9	-	-	TRBJ2-7	TGTGCCAGCAGCCCAAGCGGACTCCTAGGGGAGCAGTACTTC	CASSPSGLLGEQYF
TRBV6-1	-	-	TRBJ1-1	TGTGCCAGCAGTGAACTGGGTAGGGAACATTTT	CASSELGREHF
TRBV6-1	few	-	TRBJ2-5	TGTGCCAGCCTTCTAGGGCAAGAGACCCAGTACTTC	CASLLGQETQYF
TRBV2	-	-	TRBJ1-2	TGTGCCAGCAGTGAACTGGCCTATGGCTACACCTTC	CASSELAYGYTF
TRBV5-1	few	-	TRBJ2-3	TGCGCCAGCAGCTTGGCCTCACCAAACACAGATACGCAGTATTTT	CASSLASPNTDTQYF
TRBV4-2	few	-	TRBJ2-5	TGTGCCAGCAGCCAAGCGAACAGCGGAAGCGTGACCCAGTACTTC	CASSQANSGSVTQYF
TRBV30	-	-	TRBJ2-7	TGTGCCTGGTCGGTGGGCCAGATCAACGAGCAGTACTTC	CAWSVGQINEQYF
TRBV7-2	few	TRBD1	TRBJ2-5	TGTGCCAGCAGCCAGGACAGGGACGCGGAGACCCAGTACTTC	CASSQDRDAETQYF
TRBV5-1	few	TRBD2	TRBJ2-3	TGCGCCAGCAGCTTGGCTGCTAGCGGGAGGACAGATACGCAGTATTTT	CASSLAASGRTDTQYF
TRBV23-1	-	-	TRBJ1-1	TGCGCCAGCCCGGGTGCTGAAGCTTTCTTT	CASPGAEAFF
TRBV9	few	-	TRBJ1-1	TGTGCCAGCAGCGCCGAGGGCCACAACACTGAAGCTTTCTTT	CASSAEGHNTEAFF
TRBV29-1	few	-	TRBJ2-1	TGCAGCGTTGATAGGCAGGGGTCGGCCGATGAGCAGTTCTTC	CSVDRQGSADEQFF
TRBV15	-	-	TRBJ2-1	TGTGCCACCAGCAGAGGAAAAACAGGGTCGCAGTTCTTC	CATSRGKTGSQFF
TRBV5-1	-	-	TRBJ2-1	TGCGCCAGCAGGGACTACAATGAGCAGTTCTTC	CASRDYNEQFF
TRBV5-1	few	-	TRBJ2-7	TGCGCCAGCAGCGCCCCAGGGGAGTGGTGGGAGCAGTACTTC	CASSAPGEWWEQYF
TRBV30	few	TRBD2	TRBJ2-4	TGTGCCTCCTCCTCCGGGACTAGCGGGGGCATTCAGTACTTC	CASSSGTSGGIQYF
TRBV7-2	once	-	TRBJ2-1	TGTGCCACCCGGGACTCCAACTACAATGAGCAGTTCTTC	CATRDSNYNEQFF
TRBV30	few	-	TRBJ2-5	TGTGCCTGGAGTGGAAACTACGGGGAGACCCAGTACTTC	CAWSGNYGETQYF
TRBV21-1	few	-	TRBJ2-5	TGTGCCAAACAGGCTAGCGGGGACTTACAAGAGACCCAGTACTTC	CAKQASGDLQETQYF
TRBV27	few	-	TRBJ2-1	TGTGCCAGCAGTGATGGAGGCAATTGGAATGAGCAGTTCTTC	CASSDGGNWNEQFF
TRBV7-2	few	TRBD1	TRBJ2-7	TGTGCCAGCAGCGGCGGGACAGGGGGTCCCTACGAGCAGTACTTC	CASSGGTGGPYEQYF
TRBV7-3	-	-	TRBJ2-3	TGTGCCAGCAGCTTAACTGACCCCTCAGCGCAGTATTTT	CASSLTDPSAQYF
TRBV15	-	TRBD2	TRBJ2-5	TGTGCCACCAGCACCAAGACTAGCTTCCAAGAGACCCAGTACTTC	CATSTKTSFQETQYF
TRBV18	-	TRBD2	TRBJ2-3	TGTGCCAGCTCATTGACTAGCGGGCCCACAGATACGCAGTATTTT	CASSLTSGPTDTQYF